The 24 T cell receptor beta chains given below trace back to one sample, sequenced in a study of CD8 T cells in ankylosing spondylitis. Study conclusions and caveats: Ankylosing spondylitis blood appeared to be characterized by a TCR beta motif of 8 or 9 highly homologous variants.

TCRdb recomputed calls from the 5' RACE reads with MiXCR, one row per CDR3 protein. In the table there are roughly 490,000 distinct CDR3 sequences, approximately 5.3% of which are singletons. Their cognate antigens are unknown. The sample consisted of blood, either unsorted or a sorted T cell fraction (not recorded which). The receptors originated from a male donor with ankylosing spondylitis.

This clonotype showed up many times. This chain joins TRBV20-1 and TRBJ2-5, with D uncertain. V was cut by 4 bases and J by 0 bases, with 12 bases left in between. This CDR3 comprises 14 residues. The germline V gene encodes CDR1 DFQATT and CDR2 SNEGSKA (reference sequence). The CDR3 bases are TGCAGTGCTAACCGGCCAGAGTACCAAGAGACCCAGTACTTC. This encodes CSANRPEYQETQYF.

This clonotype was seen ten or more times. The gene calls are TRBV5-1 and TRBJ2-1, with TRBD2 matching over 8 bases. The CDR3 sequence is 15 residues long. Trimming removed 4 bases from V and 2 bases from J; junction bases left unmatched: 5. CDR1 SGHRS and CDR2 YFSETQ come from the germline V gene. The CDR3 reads CASSPPGGAYNEQFF. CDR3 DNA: TGCGCCAGCAGCCCCCCCGGGGGGGCCTACAATGAGCAGTTCTTC. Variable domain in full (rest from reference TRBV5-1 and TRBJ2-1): KAGVTQTPRYLIKTRGQQVTLSCSPISGHRSVSWYQQTPGQGLQFLFEYFSETQRNKGNFPGRFSGRQFSNSRSEMNVSTLELGDSALYLCASSPPGGAYNEQFFGPGTRLTVL.

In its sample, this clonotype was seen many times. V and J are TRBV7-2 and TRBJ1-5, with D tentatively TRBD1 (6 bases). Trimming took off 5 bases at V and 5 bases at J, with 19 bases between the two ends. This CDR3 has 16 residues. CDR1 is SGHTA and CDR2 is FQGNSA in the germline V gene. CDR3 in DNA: TGTGCCAGCAGCCCCGGGGCGTCCAGGGGTCATCAGCCCCAGCATTTT. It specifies CASSPGASRGHQPQHF.

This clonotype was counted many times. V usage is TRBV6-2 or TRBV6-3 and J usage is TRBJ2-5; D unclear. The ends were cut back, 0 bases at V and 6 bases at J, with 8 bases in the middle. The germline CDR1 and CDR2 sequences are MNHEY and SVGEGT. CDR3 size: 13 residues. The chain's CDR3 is CASSYSPAKTQYF. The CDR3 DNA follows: TGTGCCAGCAGTTACTCGCCGGCCAAGACCCAGTACTTC.

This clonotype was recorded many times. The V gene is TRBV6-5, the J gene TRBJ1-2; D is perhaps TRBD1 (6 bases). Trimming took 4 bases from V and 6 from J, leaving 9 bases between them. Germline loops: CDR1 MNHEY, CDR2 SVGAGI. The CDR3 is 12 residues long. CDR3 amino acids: CASSFSGDGYTF. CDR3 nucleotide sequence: TGTGCCAGCAGTTTCTCAGGGGATGGCTACACCTTC.

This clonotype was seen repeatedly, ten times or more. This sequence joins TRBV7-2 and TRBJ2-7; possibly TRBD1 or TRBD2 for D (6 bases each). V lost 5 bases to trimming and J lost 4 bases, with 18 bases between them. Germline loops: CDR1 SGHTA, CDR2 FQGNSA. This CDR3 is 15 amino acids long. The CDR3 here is CASSPSWGARYEQYF. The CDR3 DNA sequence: TGTGCCAGCAGCCCGAGCTGGGGGGCTAGGTACGAGCAGTACTTC.

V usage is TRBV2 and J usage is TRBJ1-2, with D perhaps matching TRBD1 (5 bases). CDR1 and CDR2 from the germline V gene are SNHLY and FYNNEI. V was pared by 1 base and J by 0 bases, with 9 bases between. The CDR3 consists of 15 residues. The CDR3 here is CASSEGPGTNYGYTF. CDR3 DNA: TGTGCCAGCAGTGAAGGGCCAGGGACTAACTATGGCTACACCTTC.

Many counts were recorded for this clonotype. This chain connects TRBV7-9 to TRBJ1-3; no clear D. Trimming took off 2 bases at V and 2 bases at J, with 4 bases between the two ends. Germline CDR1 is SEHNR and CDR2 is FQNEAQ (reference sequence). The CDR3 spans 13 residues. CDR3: CASSLNPGNTIYF. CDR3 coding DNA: TGTGCCAGCAGCTTAAACCCTGGAAACACCATATATTTT.

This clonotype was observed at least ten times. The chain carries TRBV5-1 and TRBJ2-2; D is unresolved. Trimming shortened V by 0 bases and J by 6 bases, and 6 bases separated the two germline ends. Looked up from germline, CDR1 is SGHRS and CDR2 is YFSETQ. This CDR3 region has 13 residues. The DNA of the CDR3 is TGCGCCAGCAGCTTGGAACCATCCGGGGAGCTGTTTTTT. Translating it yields CASSLEPSGELFF. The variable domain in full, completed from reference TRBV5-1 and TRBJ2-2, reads KAGVTQTPRYLIKTRGQQVTLSCSPISGHRSVSWYQQTPGQGLQFLFEYFSETQRNKGNFPGRFSGRQFSNSRSEMNVSTLELGDSALYLCASSLEPSGELFFGEGSRLTVL.

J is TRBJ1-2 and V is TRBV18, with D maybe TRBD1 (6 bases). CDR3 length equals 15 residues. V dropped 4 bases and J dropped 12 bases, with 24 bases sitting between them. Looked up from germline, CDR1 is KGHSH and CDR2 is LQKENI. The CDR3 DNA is TGTGCCAGCTCACAGGGTATTCCCCCGACAGGCCTGAACACCTTC. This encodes CASSQGIPPTGLNTF.

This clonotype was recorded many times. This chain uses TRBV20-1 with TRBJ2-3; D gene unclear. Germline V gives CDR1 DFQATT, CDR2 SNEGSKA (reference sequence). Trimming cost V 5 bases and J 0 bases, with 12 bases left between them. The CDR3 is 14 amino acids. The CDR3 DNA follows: TGCAGTGCTGGGGTTGATGATAGCACAGATACGCAGTATTTT. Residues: CSAGVDDSTDTQYF.

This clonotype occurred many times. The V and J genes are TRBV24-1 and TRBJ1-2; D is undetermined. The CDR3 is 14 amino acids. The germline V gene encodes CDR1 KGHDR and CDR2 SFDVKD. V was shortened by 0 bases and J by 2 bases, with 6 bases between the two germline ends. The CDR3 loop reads CATSDLTANYGYTF. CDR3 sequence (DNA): TGTGCCACCAGTGATTTGACAGCGAACTATGGCTACACCTTC.

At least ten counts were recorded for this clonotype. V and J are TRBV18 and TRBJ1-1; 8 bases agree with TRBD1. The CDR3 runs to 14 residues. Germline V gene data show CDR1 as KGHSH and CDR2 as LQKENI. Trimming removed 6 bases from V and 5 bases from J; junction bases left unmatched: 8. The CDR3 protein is CASSADRESTEAFF. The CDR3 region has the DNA TGTGCCAGCTCGGCGGACAGGGAGAGTACTGAAGCTTTCTTT.

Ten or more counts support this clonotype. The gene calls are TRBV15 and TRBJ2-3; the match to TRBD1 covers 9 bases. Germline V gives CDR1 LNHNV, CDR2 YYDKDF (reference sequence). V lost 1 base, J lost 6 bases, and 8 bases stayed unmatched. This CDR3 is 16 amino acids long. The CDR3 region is CATSRVTGGRWDTQYF. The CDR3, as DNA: TGTGCCACCAGCAGAGTGACAGGGGGGAGGTGGGATACGCAGTATTTT.

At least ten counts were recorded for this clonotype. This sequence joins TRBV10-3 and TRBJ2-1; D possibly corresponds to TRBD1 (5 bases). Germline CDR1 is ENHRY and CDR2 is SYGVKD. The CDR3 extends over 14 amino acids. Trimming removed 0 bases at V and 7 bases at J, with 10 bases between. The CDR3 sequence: CAISESGPTNEQFF. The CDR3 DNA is TGTGCCATCAGTGAGTCGGGGCCAACAAATGAGCAGTTCTTC.

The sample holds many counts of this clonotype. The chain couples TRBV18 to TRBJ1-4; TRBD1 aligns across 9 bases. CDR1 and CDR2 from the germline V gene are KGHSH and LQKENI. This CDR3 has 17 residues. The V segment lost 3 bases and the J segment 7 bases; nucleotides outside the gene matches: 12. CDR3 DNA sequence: TGTGCCAGCTCACCCCAGACAGGGGGAATCGGTAGTGAAAAACTGTTTTTT. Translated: CASSPQTGGIGSEKLFF.

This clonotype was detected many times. The CDR3 sequence is CASRIESPSGNTIYF. The CDR3, as DNA: TGTGCCAGCAGGATTGAGAGTCCCTCTGGAAACACCATATATTTT. The chain has TRBV12-3 or TRBV12-4 and TRBJ1-3; D is uncertain. The CDR3 consists of 15 residues. Trimming took 6 bases from V and 0 from J, leaving 12 bases between them.

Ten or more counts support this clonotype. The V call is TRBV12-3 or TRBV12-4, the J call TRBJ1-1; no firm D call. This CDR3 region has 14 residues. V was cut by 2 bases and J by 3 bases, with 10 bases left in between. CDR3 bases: TGTGCCAGCAGTTTATGGGGATCGGACACTGAAGCTTTCTTT. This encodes CASSLWGSDTEAFF.

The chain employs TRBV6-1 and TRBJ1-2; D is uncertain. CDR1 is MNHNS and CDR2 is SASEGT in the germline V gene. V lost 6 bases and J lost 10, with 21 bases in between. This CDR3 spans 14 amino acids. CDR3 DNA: TGTGCCAGCAGCCCTAGACCTATAGATCAAGACTACACCTTC. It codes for CASSPRPIDQDYTF.

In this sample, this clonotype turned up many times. The CDR3 is CASSYGTGGLYNEQFF. DNA for the CDR3: TGTGCCAGCAGCTACGGGACAGGGGGACTATACAATGAGCAGTTCTTC. V is TRBV5-5 and J is TRBJ2-1; TRBD1 agrees at 11 bases. The J segment lost 4 bases and the V segment lost 3 bases, leaving 6 bases of the junction unmatched. The CDR3 covers 16 residues. CDR1 and CDR2 (germline): SGHKS, YYEKEE (reference sequence).

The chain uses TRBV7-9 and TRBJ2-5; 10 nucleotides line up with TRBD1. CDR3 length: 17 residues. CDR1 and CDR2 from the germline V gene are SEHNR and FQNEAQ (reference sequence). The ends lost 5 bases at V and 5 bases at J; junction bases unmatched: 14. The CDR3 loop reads CASSKPTGTGDWETQYF. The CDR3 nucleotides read TGTGCCAGCAGCAAACCCACCGGGACAGGGGATTGGGAGACCCAGTACTTC.

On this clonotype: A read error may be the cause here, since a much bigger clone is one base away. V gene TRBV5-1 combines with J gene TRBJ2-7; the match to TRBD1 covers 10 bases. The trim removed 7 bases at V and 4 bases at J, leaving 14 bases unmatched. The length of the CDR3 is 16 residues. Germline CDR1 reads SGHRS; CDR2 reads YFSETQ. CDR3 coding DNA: TGCGCCAGCGGCCCGCCAGGGACAGGGGAATTATACGAGCAGTACTTC. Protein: CASGPPGTGELYEQYF.

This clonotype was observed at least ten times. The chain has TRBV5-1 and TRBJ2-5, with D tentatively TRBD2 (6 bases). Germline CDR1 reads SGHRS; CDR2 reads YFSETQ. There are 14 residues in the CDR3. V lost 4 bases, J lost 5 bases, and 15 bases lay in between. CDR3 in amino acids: CASSLGTASETQYF. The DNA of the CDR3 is TGCGCCAGCAGCCTAGGGACTGCCTCGGAGACCCAGTACTTC. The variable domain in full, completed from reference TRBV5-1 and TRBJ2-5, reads KAGVTQTPRYLIKTRGQQVTLSCSPISGHRSVSWYQQTPGQGLQFLFEYFSETQRNKGNFPGRFSGRQFSNSRSEMNVSTLELGDSALYLCASSLGTASETQYFGPGTRLLVL.

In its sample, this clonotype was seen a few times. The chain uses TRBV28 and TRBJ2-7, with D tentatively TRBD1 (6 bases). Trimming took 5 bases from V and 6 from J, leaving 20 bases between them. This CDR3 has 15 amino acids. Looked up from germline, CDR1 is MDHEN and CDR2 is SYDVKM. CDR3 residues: CASSVLSGAGAEQYF. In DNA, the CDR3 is TGTGCCAGCAGTGTTCTCTCAGGGGCTGGGGCCGAGCAGTACTTC.